The 27 T cell receptor beta chains reported below all come from one sample, sequenced in a study of blood T cell repertoires in COVID-19. Libraries were prepared by immunoSEQ multiplex PCR; TCRdb keeps only in-frame clonotypes and omits some of them. The table has around 170,000 clones, under 85% seen once. Sequenced material: peripheral blood. All receptors derive from a woman between 40 and 55 years old with acute or convalescent COVID-19.

This chain uses TRBV6-5 with TRBJ1-4; D call uncertain. Germline values: CDR1 MNHEY, CDR2 SVGAGI. V dropped 7 bases and J dropped 1 base, with 13 bases sitting between them. The CDR3 runs 15 residues. CDR3 in DNA: TGTGCCAGCATGTCCGGACTTATAACTAATGAAAAACTGTTTTTT. Its protein product is CASMSGLITNEKLFF.

The chain carries TRBV24-1 and TRBJ2-7; TRBD2 might be the D (5 bases). Trimming removed 9 bases from V and 5 bases from J, with 13 bases in between. CDR3 length: 12 amino acids. Germline values: CDR1 KGHDR, CDR2 SFDVKD. CDR3 sequence: CATGGYSDEQYF. The CDR3 region has the DNA TGTGCCACCGGCGGGTATTCGGACGAGCAGTACTTC.

This chain links TRBV20-1 with TRBJ1-1; 8 bases fit TRBD1. CDR1 is DFQATT, CDR2 SNEGSKA, per germline (reference sequence). Trimming cost V 3 bases and J 4 bases; bases outside gene matches: 1. The CDR3 has 12 amino acids. The CDR3 DNA sequence: TGCAGTGCTAGTACAGGGGGCACTGAAGCTTTCTTT. It specifies CSASTGGTEAFF.

This clone turned up a few times. This chain links TRBV24-1 with TRBJ1-2, with TRBD1 as a possible D gene (5 bases). CDR3 length: 16 amino acids. Germline CDR1 reads KGHDR; CDR2 reads SFDVKD. V was cut by 2 bases and J by 1 base, with 13 bases left in between. For the CDR3, the DNA is TGTGCCACCAGTGATTCCCAGGGCTTCGGTAACTATGGCTACACCTTC. Amino acid sequence: CATSDSQGFGNYGYTF.

This rearrangement joins TRBV18 to TRBJ2-1, with 7 bases fitting TRBD1. Germline V gene sequence: CDR1 KGHSH, CDR2 LQKENI. The CDR3 sequence is 12 residues long. J lost 10 bases, V lost 2 bases, and 2 bases had no gene match. CDR3 nucleotide sequence: TGTGCCAGCTCACCATCCAGGGGGGAGCAGTTCTTC. Its translation is CASSPSRGEQFF.

The V gene is TRBV18, the J gene TRBJ2-7; 9 bases are a match to TRBD2. The V gene end was trimmed by 1 base and the J gene end by 6 bases; junction bases not matched to a gene: 7. The CDR3 spans 15 residues. Per germline, CDR1 KGHSH and CDR2 LQKENI. In DNA form, the CDR3 reads TGTGCCAGCTCACCACAGCGGGGGGTGACAGGCGAGCAGTACTTC. Residues: CASSPQRGVTGEQYF.

The rearrangement uses TRBV7-9 and TRBJ1-1; weak D call: TRBD1 (5 bases). CDR1 is SEHNR, CDR2 FQNEAQ, per germline (reference sequence). The CDR3 extends over 15 amino acids. The V and J ends lost 1 base and 3 bases respectively, with 12 bases between them. CDR3 sequence: CASSLGGAGDTEAFF. CDR3 DNA sequence: TGTGCCAGCAGCTTAGGGGGCGCGGGGGACACTGAAGCTTTCTTT.

This clone occurred once. The gene calls are TRBV5-1 and TRBJ2-5, with 8 bases fitting TRBD2. After removal of 4 bases from V and 0 bases from J, the junction contained 8 bases not matched to a gene. The CDR3 spans 16 residues. Germline loops: CDR1 SGHRS, CDR2 YFSETQ. DNA of the CDR3: TGCGCCAGCAGCCCCGGGAGGGCCGGAAACCAAGAGACCCAGTACTTC. It yields the protein CASSPGRAGNQETQYF.

The rearrangement links TRBV2 to TRBJ1-2; D uncertain. V dropped 5 bases and J dropped 6 bases, with 16 bases sitting between them. This CDR3 region has 14 residues. CDR1 and CDR2 from the germline V gene are SNHLY and FYNNEI. The CDR3 DNA follows: TGTGCCAGCAGTTATAATGACGGAGTTAATGGCTACACCTTC. The encoded protein is CASSYNDGVNGYTF.

The J gene is TRBJ1-2, the V gene TRBV28; a possible D gene is TRBD1 (5 bases). CDR3 length equals 14 residues. The ends were cut back, 2 bases at V and 5 bases at J, with 12 bases in the middle. Germline V CDR1 and CDR2: MDHEN, SYDVKM. CDR3 nucleotides: TGTGCCAGCAGTTTAGAGGGACTGAGTTATGGCTACACCTTC. Its protein is CASSLEGLSYGYTF.

V is TRBV3-1 (or the pseudogene TRBV3-2) and J is TRBJ2-7; 7 bases are a match to TRBD1. V shed 4 bases, J shed 0 bases, and the junction held 15 bases outside the gene matches. The germline V gene has CDR1 LGHDT and CDR2 YNNKEL (reference sequence). The CDR3 totals 18 residues. The CDR3 DNA sequence: TGTGCCAGCAGCCCAGAGCCTCGGACAGGAACCTACTCCTACGAGCAGTACTTC. This translates into CASSPEPRTGTYSYEQYF.

This chain links TRBV5-1 with TRBJ2-2; D is undetermined. The CDR3 length is 15 residues. V lost 1 base and J lost 1, with 8 bases in between. Germline V gene lookup returns CDR1 SGHRS and CDR2 YFSETQ. Written as DNA, the CDR3 is TGCGCCAGCAGCTTGATTGCAGGGAACACCGGGGAGCTGTTTTTT. As protein: CASSLIAGNTGELFF.

This clone occurred once. V is TRBV6-6 and J is TRBJ2-3; the D is unclear. The CDR3 length is 14 residues. In germline, CDR1 is MNHNY, CDR2 SVGAGI (reference sequence). Between the trimmed V and J ends, which lost 3 bases and 3 bases, there was a span of 10 bases. The CDR3, as DNA: TGTGCCAGCAGTTATGCTCTGACTACAGATACGCAGTATTTT. Translation gives CASSYALTTDTQYF.

On this clone itself: Other DNA sequences in this sample translate to the same CDR3. The V and J genes are TRBV19 and TRBJ1-1; maybe TRBD1 (6 bases). This CDR3 has 13 amino acids. V lost 6 bases to trimming and J lost 1 base, with 9 bases between them. CDR1 and CDR2 (germline): LNHDA, SQIVND (reference sequence). This CDR3 reads CASSSTGNTEAFF. CDR3 nucleotide sequence: TGTGCCAGTAGCTCGACAGGGAACACTGAAGCTTTCTTT.

This chain links TRBV1 with TRBJ1-2. TRBV1 counts as a pseudogene. The length of the CDR3 is 15 residues. In DNA, the CDR3 is TGCACCAGCAGCCAAGCCGGGTTCCTCCTCTGGGGCTACACCTTC. Translating it yields CTSSQAGFLLWGYTF.

The J gene is TRBJ2-1, the V gene TRBV19, with TRBD2 identical over 10 bases. Germline assignment: CDR1 LNHDA and CDR2 SQIVND (reference sequence). The CDR3 is 14 amino acids. The J segment lost 4 bases and the V segment lost 4 bases, leaving 1 base of the junction unmatched. The DNA of the CDR3 is TGTGCCAGTAGTACACTAGCGGGGTACAATGAGCAGTTCTTC. This sequence encodes CASSTLAGYNEQFF.

Written as DNA, the CDR3 is TGTGCCAGCAGCCCGGGACAGGGTGCTGGCTACACCTTC. Amino acid sequence: CASSPGQGAGYTF. The chain carries TRBV7-8 and TRBJ1-2; 9 nucleotides agree with TRBD1. The V gene end was trimmed by 5 bases and the J gene end by 7 bases; junction bases not matched to a gene: 5. This CDR3 contains 13 residues. Germline V gene lookup returns CDR1 SGHVS and CDR2 FQNEAQ.

This chain joins TRBV5-4 and TRBJ1-2; D gene uncertain. The V end was cut by 0 bases, the J end by 5 bases, with 14 bases between. Germline V gives CDR1 SGHNT, CDR2 YYREEE (reference sequence). The CDR3 runs to 15 residues. CDR3 sequence reads: CASSLGEGTSYGYTF. The CDR3 coding sequence is TGTGCCAGCAGCTTGGGGGAGGGTACGAGTTATGGCTACACCTTC.

This clone has just one count. The CDR3 region has the DNA TGTGCCACCCGGGTAAGTCCAAATCAGCCCCAGCATTTT. Its translation is CATRVSPNQPQHF. This chain joins TRBV19 and TRBJ1-5; D gene ambiguous. This CDR3 contains 13 residues. The V gene's germline CDR1 is LNHDA and CDR2 SQIVND (reference sequence). Trimming removed 10 bases from V and 4 bases from J, with 14 bases in between.

V usage is TRBV6-5 and J usage is TRBJ2-7; a weak D match, TRBD1 (6 bases). V was shortened by 6 bases and J by 11 bases, with 17 bases between the two germline ends. CDR1 is MNHEY, CDR2 SVGAGI, per germline. This CDR3 has 12 amino acids. The CDR3 nucleotides are TGTGCCAGCAGCCAAGGGACAACTTTGGAGTACTTC. This translates into CASSQGTTLEYF.

The J gene is TRBJ2-5, the V gene TRBV27; D is uncertain. Trimming took 10 bases from V and 3 from J, leaving 6 bases between them. Germline-derived CDR1 and CDR2 are MNHEY and SMNVEV (reference sequence). This CDR3 is 10 amino acids long. CDR3 sequence (DNA): TGTGCCACCAAAAAAGAGACCCAGTACTTC. Translated, it gives CATKKETQYF.

The rearrangement joins TRBV18 to TRBJ1-5; D not certain. V lost 3 bases, J lost 7 bases, and 10 bases lay in between. CDR3 length: 13 amino acids. Germline CDR1 is KGHSH and CDR2 is LQKENI. The CDR3 nucleotides read TGTGCCAGCTCACCCGGCCGGGAGCAGCCCCAGCATTTT. This translates into CASSPGREQPQHF.

The chain has TRBV6-1 and TRBJ1-5; 8 nucleotides align to TRBD1. Germline V lookup: CDR1 MNHNS, CDR2 SASEGT. The CDR3 has 15 residues. V lost 3 bases to trimming and J lost 7 bases; unmatched junction nucleotides: 8. DNA of the CDR3: TGTGCCAGCAGTGATCCAGACAGGGGTGGCCAGCCCCAGCATTTT. Translated, it gives CASSDPDRGGQPQHF.

This clone has only one observation. The DNA of the CDR3 is TGTGCCAGAATGACGGACAGCCTGTGCACAGATACGCAGTATTTT. Translating it yields CARMTDSLCTDTQYF. The chain couples TRBV5-3 to TRBJ2-3; possible D gene TRBD1, 6 bases. TRBV5-3 is an open reading frame, and its role is uncertain. The CDR3 is made up of 15 amino acids. Trimming stripped 6 bases from V and 1 base from J, with 15 bases between.

This clone was seen just once. This sequence joins TRBV10-2 and TRBJ1-6; D unclear. Germline V CDR1 and CDR2: WSHSY, SAAADI. Trimming cost V 0 bases and J 0 bases, with 6 bases left between them. The length of the CDR3 is 16 residues. CDR3 sequence reads: CASSESTSSYNSPLHF. The CDR3 region has the DNA TGCGCCAGCAGTGAGTCGACAAGCTCCTATAATTCACCCCTCCACTTT.

The chain combines TRBV30 with TRBJ1-4, with D perhaps TRBD1 (6 bases). V lost 8 bases and J lost 7, with 17 bases in between. The CDR3 extends over 13 amino acids. The germline CDR1 and CDR2 sequences are GTSNPN and SVGIG (reference sequence). The CDR3: CAAQTGPSEKLFF. As DNA, the CDR3 is TGTGCCGCCCAGACAGGACCGAGTGAAAAACTGTTTTTT.

The chain employs TRBV9 and TRBJ2-3; the D gene is possibly TRBD2 (6 bases). This CDR3 contains 16 residues. The ends were cut back, 0 bases at V and 5 bases at J, with 16 bases in the middle. Germline-derived CDR1 and CDR2 are SGDLS and YYNGEE. The CDR3 coding sequence is TGTGCCAGCAGCGTAGGATGGGGGGTCATGGGAGATACGCAGTATTTT. Translating it yields CASSVGWGVMGDTQYF.